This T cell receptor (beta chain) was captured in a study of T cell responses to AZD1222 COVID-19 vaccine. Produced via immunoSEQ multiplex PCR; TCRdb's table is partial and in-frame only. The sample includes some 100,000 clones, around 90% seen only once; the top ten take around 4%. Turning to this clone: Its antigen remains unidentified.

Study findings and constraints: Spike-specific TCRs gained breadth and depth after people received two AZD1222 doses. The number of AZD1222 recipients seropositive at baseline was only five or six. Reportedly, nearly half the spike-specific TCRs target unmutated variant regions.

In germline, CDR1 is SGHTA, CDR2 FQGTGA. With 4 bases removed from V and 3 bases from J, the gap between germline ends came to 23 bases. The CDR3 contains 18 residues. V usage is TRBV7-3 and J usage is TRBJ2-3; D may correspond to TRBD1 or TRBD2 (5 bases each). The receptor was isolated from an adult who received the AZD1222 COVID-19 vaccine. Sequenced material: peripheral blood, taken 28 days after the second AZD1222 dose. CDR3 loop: CASSSVPPGGGRTDTQYF. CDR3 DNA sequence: TGTGCCAGCAGCTCGGTCCCCCCAGGTGGGGGTAGGACAGATACGCAGTATTTT.